The entry that follows covers one TCR beta chain sequence. Germline V gene data show CDR1 as LNHDA and CDR2 as SQIVND (reference sequence). V lost 4 bases, J lost 2 bases, and 0 bases stayed unmatched. The CDR3 totals 14 residues. Repertoires were generated with immunoSEQ multiplex PCR, while TCRdb's copy carries only in-frame clones and drops some. The data hold approximately 160,000 clones, with about 84% observed a single time. The entry originates in a study of blood T cell repertoires in COVID-19. Across the study: Whether acute or convalescent, the COVID-19 samples came from the United States, Italy and Spain. PBMCs, B-cell-depleted T cells, or T cells were the source of the cDNA or gDNA that made up the material.

Each recovered donor of Cohort 3 presented with two negative PCRs, clearance, or symptom resolution. V usage is TRBV19 and J usage is TRBJ1-2; 11 bases line up with TRBD1. Sequencing input: PBMCs or T cells enriched from blood (not recorded which). The TCR originated in a man between 35 and 55 years old who had recovered from COVID-19. CDR3 nucleotide sequence: TGTGCCAGTAGTAGGACAGGGGGCAACTATGGCTACACCTTC. The encoded protein is CASSRTGGNYGYTF. Full variable domain (rest looked up from reference TRBV19 and TRBJ1-2): DGGITQSPKYLFRKEGQNVTLSCEQNLNHDAMYWYRQDPGQGLRLIYYSQIVNDFQKGDIAEGYSVSREKKESFPLTVTSAQKNPTAFYLCASSRTGGNYGYTFGSGTRLTVV.